These 31 T cell receptor beta chains were all obtained from the same sample, sequenced in a study of T cells in Graves' hyperthyroidism and ophthalmopathy. The TCR beta CDR3 regions underwent amplification using RNA transcripts as the source. A first-round RT-PCR of the TCR CDR3 used the HTBI primer set. TCRdb fed the multiplex PCR reads into MiXCR, producing one record per CDR3 protein. The sample holds around 300,000 distinct CDR3 sequences, roughly an eighth seen once. Source material: blood. Receptors were obtained from a woman between 40 and 55 years old with Graves' hyperthyroidism.

Ten or more counts support this clonotype. The chain carries TRBV20-1 and TRBJ2-3; TRBD2 matches 12 bases. This CDR3 spans 17 amino acids. V was pared by 1 base and J by 0 bases, with 5 bases of the junction left unmatched. Germline V gives CDR1 DFQATT, CDR2 SNEGSKA (reference sequence). In DNA form, the CDR3 reads TGCAGTGCTAGAGCTAGCGGGAGGGCCGGTAGCACAGATACGCAGTATTTT. Protein sequence: CSARASGRAGSTDTQYF.

This clonotype was detected ten times or more. The rearrangement joins TRBV3-1 to TRBJ2-7; TRBD2 agrees at 8 bases. Unmatched junction bases numbered 7, after V lost 1 base and J lost 5 bases. Germline V gene sequence: CDR1 LGHDT, CDR2 YNNKEL (reference sequence). The CDR3 spans 15 residues. The CDR3 protein is CASSQGGLAGDEQYF. CDR3 DNA sequence: TGTGCCAGCAGCCAAGGAGGCCTAGCGGGCGACGAGCAGTACTTC.

This clonotype was picked up a small number of times. This rearrangement joins TRBV29-1 to TRBJ2-7; 8 bases match TRBD1. The CDR3 has 13 amino acids. Per germline, CDR1 SQVTM and CDR2 ANQGSEA. V trimming: 3 bases; J trimming: 3 bases; junction bases outside the gene matches: 4. The CDR3 nucleotides read TGCAGCGTTGATACAGGGGGAGGCTACGAGCAGTACTTC. The encoded protein is CSVDTGGGYEQYF.

This clonotype was seen a few times. The chain carries TRBV5-1 and TRBJ2-7; 8 nucleotides match TRBD2. The CDR3 is 17 amino acids. After removal of 0 bases from V and 6 bases from J, the junction contained 14 bases not matched to a gene. Germline V gene sequence: CDR1 SGHRS, CDR2 YFSETQ. CDR3 DNA sequence: TGCGCCAGCAGCTTGGGGGCCCCGAGCGGGAGCGGAGGCGAGCAGTACTTC. This codes for CASSLGAPSGSGGEQYF.

Comments on this clonotype: The germline gene is not matched at one end of the junction; a read error may be the cause. The rearrangement links TRBV28 to TRBJ2-3; tentatively, D is TRBD1 (5 bases). Germline CDR1 reads MDHEN; CDR2 reads SYDVKM. CDR3 size: 11 residues. The CDR3 loop is CASSWGGTQCF. The DNA for the CDR3 is TGCGCCAGCAGTTGGGGCGGCACGCAGTGTTTT.

This clonotype came up a few times. CDR3 sequence: CASSELAWEQYF. CDR3 nucleotide sequence: TGTGCCAGCAGTGAACTAGCGTGGGAGCAGTACTTC. The chain carries TRBV6-1 and TRBJ2-7; D is perhaps TRBD2 (6 bases). Trimming removed 2 bases from V and 7 bases from J, with 9 bases in between. Germline CDR1 is MNHNS and CDR2 is SASEGT. This CDR3 has 12 residues.

This clonotype was counted at least ten times. V usage is TRBV6-2 or TRBV6-3 and J usage is TRBJ2-7; D might be TRBD2 (5 bases). Per germline, CDR1 MNHEY and CDR2 SVGEGT. Trimming took off 2 bases at V and 1 base at J, with 9 bases between the two ends. The CDR3 contains 14 residues. CDR3 DNA: TGTGCCAGCAGTTACGTCCGGGGATCCTACGAGCAGTACTTC. Translated, it gives CASSYVRGSYEQYF.

The rearrangement uses TRBV30 and TRBJ2-7; D is uncertain. Between the trimmed V and J ends, which lost 0 bases and 5 bases, there was a span of 5 bases. Germline loops: CDR1 GTSNPN, CDR2 SVGIG (reference sequence). The CDR3 is 11 residues long. CDR3 DNA: TGTGCCTGGAGTGTACTCCACGAGCAGTACTTC. It yields the protein CAWSVLHEQYF.

This clonotype was found once. CDR3 coding DNA: TGTGCCTGGAGTGACCAAGGGACAGGGAATACTCAGCCCCAGCATTTT. Its protein is CAWSDQGTGNTQPQHF. The rearrangement joins TRBV30 to TRBJ1-5, with 9 bases aligning to TRBD1. The CDR3 extends over 16 amino acids. The V gene end was trimmed by 1 base and the J gene end by 6 bases; junction bases not matched to a gene: 10. Germline-derived CDR1 and CDR2 are GTSNPN and SVGIG (reference sequence).

This clonotype was seen ten or more times. The chain has TRBV6-1 and TRBJ2-1; 7 nucleotides match TRBD1. Germline V lookup: CDR1 MNHNS, CDR2 SASEGT. The V and J ends lost 7 bases and 7 bases, in that order; junction bases with no gene match: 16. This CDR3 spans 16 amino acids. The CDR3 loop reads CASTALRQGRKNEQFF. The CDR3 coding sequence is TGTGCCAGCACCGCCCTGAGACAGGGACGGAAGAATGAGCAGTTCTTC.

This clonotype was counted at least ten times. CDR3 in amino acids: CASIPGQGVSGELFF. CDR3 sequence (DNA): TGTGCCAGCATTCCGGGACAGGGTGTCAGCGGGGAGCTGTTTTTT. The chain carries TRBV12-3 or TRBV12-4 and TRBJ2-2, with 9 bases fitting TRBD1. With 7 bases clipped from V and 7 bases from J, the junction kept 10 bases outside the gene matches. The CDR3 length is 15 residues.

This clonotype was detected many times. The rearrangement links TRBV6-1 to TRBJ2-2; 9 bases are a match to TRBD2. Germline CDR1 is MNHNS and CDR2 is SASEGT. The CDR3 runs to 15 residues. V gave up 2 bases and J gave up 5 bases; unmatched junction bases: 3. The CDR3 DNA sequence: TGTGCCAGCAGTGAACCGGGACTAGCTACCGGGGAGCTGTTTTTT. This gives the protein CASSEPGLATGELFF.

There are a few counts of this clonotype. The chain employs TRBV18 and TRBJ2-3; D is perhaps TRBD1 or TRBD2 (5 bases each). Germline V lookup: CDR1 KGHSH, CDR2 LQKENI. V shed 2 bases and J shed 5 bases, with 8 bases lying between them. The CDR3 totals 13 residues. CDR3 sequence (DNA): TGTGCCAGCTCACCAGGGACCGGAGATACGCAGTATTTT. It codes for CASSPGTGDTQYF.

The sample holds many counts of this clonotype. The chain links TRBV19 to TRBJ1-1, with a possible D match to TRBD1 (5 bases). This CDR3 comprises 12 residues. Germline values: CDR1 LNHDA, CDR2 SQIVND (reference sequence). V shed 3 bases and J shed 7 bases, with 9 bases lying between them. The CDR3 loop reads CASSMTTVEAFF. For the CDR3, the DNA is TGTGCCAGTAGTATGACGACAGTTGAAGCTTTCTTT. Full variable domain (rest looked up from reference TRBV19 and TRBJ1-1): DGGITQSPKYLFRKEGQNVTLSCEQNLNHDAMYWYRQDPGQGLRLIYYSQIVNDFQKGDIAEGYSVSREKKESFPLTVTSAQKNPTAFYLCASSMTTVEAFFGQGTRLTVV.

The V call is TRBV6-1, the J call TRBJ1-3; D ambiguous. V lost 6 bases and J 0 bases, leaving 12 bases between the germline ends. The germline CDR1 and CDR2 sequences are MNHNS and SASEGT. This CDR3 has 15 residues. CDR3 in amino acids: CASSYRGASGNTIYF. Here the CDR3 DNA reads TGTGCCAGCAGCTATCGGGGTGCCTCTGGAAACACCATATATTTT.

In this sample, this clonotype turned up many times. This chain joins TRBV13 and TRBJ1-1; the D gene is possibly TRBD1 (5 bases). V was shortened by 5 bases and J by 4 bases, with 14 bases between the two germline ends. The CDR3 runs to 14 residues. CDR1 is PRHDT, CDR2 FYEKMQ, per germline (reference sequence). This CDR3 is CASSRPDSTTEAFF. In DNA, the CDR3 is TGTGCCAGCAGCCGGCCCGACAGTACCACTGAAGCTTTCTTT.

This clonotype was seen a few times. The genes are TRBV19 and TRBJ2-1; D might be TRBD1 or TRBD2, each matching 5 bases. Per the germline V gene, CDR1 is LNHDA and CDR2 is SQIVND (reference sequence). The CDR3 length is 19 residues. V was pared by 3 bases and J by 0 bases, with 21 bases between. The CDR3 is CASSIRDSPSSGSYNEQFF. CDR3 nucleotides: TGTGCCAGTAGTATTAGAGACAGTCCTTCCAGCGGCTCCTACAATGAGCAGTTCTTC.

The chain carries TRBV13 and TRBJ1-1; possibly TRBD1 for D (5 bases). In germline, CDR1 is PRHDT, CDR2 FYEKMQ (reference sequence). The CDR3 is 15 amino acids. The V end was cut by 5 bases, the J end by 0 bases, with 13 bases between. This CDR3 reads CASSTHGGLNTEAFF. The CDR3 DNA reads as TGTGCCAGCAGCACCCACGGGGGTTTGAACACTGAAGCTTTCTTT.

This clonotype showed up many times. V is TRBV7-2 and J is TRBJ1-2, with unresolved D. V was shortened by 1 base and J by 4 bases, with 10 bases between the two germline ends. Germline CDR1 is SGHTA and CDR2 is FQGNSA. The CDR3 loop spans 14 amino acids. The CDR3 DNA sequence: TGTGCCAGCAGCTTAGTAGAATCGATCTATGGCTACACCTTC. Amino acid sequence: CASSLVESIYGYTF.

In its sample, this clonotype was seen a few times. The chain is built from TRBV5-8 and TRBJ1-5; D is unclear. V shed 2 bases and J shed 1 base, with 4 bases lying between them. Germline values: CDR1 SGHTS, CDR2 YDEGEE. The CDR3 is 13 residues long. CDR3 nucleotides: TGTGCCAGCAGCTTACAGAGCAATCAGCCCCAGCATTTT. Amino acids: CASSLQSNQPQHF.

V gene TRBV20-1 combines with J gene TRBJ2-3, with 9 positions matching TRBD2. V dropped 6 bases and J dropped 4; count of bases not matched to a gene: 14. CDR1 is DFQATT and CDR2 is SNEGSKA in the germline V gene (reference sequence). The CDR3 runs 16 residues. This CDR3 reads CSAPPLSGGGADTQYF. The CDR3 region has the DNA TGCAGTGCCCCCCCCCTTAGCGGGGGTGGGGCAGATACGCAGTATTTT.

This clonotype appeared a single time. V gene TRBV20-1 combines with J gene TRBJ2-7, with TRBD1 identical over 9 bases. The CDR3 runs 17 residues. Germline CDR1 reads DFQATT; CDR2 reads SNEGSKA (reference sequence). The ends lost 0 bases at V and 6 bases at J; junction bases unmatched: 15. The CDR3, as DNA: TGCAGTGCTAGAGAACGAGGAAAACAGGGGGCCCTGTCCGAGCAGTACTTC. Translation gives CSARERGKQGALSEQYF.

The table lists this clonotype with many counts. The V gene is TRBV6-6, the J gene TRBJ1-2; possible D gene TRBD1, 5 bases. V was clipped by 1 base and J by 5 bases, with 11 bases between them. The germline V gene has CDR1 MNHNY and CDR2 SVGAGI (reference sequence). CDR3 length: 14 residues. This CDR3 reads CASSYYTGSYGYTF. CDR3 sequence (DNA): TGTGCCAGCAGTTACTACACAGGAAGTTATGGCTACACCTTC.

This clonotype has a handful of counts. The rearrangement links TRBV5-6 to TRBJ2-5; D possibly corresponds to TRBD2 (5 bases). Germline-derived CDR1 and CDR2 are SGHDT and YYEEEE. V lost 2 bases and J lost 7, with 21 bases in between. The CDR3 is 16 residues long. Here the CDR3 DNA reads TGTGCCAGCAGCTTAGGTTTCGGGAAAGGTTTATGGACCCAGTACTTC. It specifies CASSLGFGKGLWTQYF.

This clonotype was observed many times. The chain uses TRBV2 and TRBJ1-1, with D possibly TRBD1 on 6 matching bases. V gave up 7 bases and J gave up 0 bases, with 12 bases separating them. CDR3 length: 14 residues. Germline CDR1 reads SNHLY; CDR2 reads FYNNEI. The CDR3 coding sequence is TGTGCCAGCATCCCGGGGACAATGAACACTGAAGCTTTCTTT. The encoded protein is CASIPGTMNTEAFF.

This clonotype was counted at least ten times. The chain employs TRBV11-1 and TRBJ1-1; TRBD1 might be the D (5 bases). Trimming stripped 7 bases from V and 1 base from J, with 10 bases between. The CDR3 length is 13 residues. CDR1 SGHAT and CDR2 FQDESV come from the germline V gene (reference sequence). The CDR3 nucleotides read TGTGCCAGCAACAACGACAGGAACACTGAAGCTTTCTTT. Amino acids: CASNNDRNTEAFF.

This clonotype has at least ten counts. The chain couples TRBV15 to TRBJ2-7; D gene unclear. Germline assignment: CDR1 LNHNV and CDR2 YYDKDF (reference sequence). The CDR3 length is 15 residues. V was shortened by 0 bases and J by 2 bases, with 11 bases between the two germline ends. The CDR3 loop is CATSRESSSAYEQYF. The CDR3 DNA sequence: TGTGCCACCAGCAGAGAGTCTAGTTCTGCCTACGAGCAGTACTTC.

About this clonotype: This clone may be a read error of a much larger clone one base away. This sequence joins TRBV19 and TRBJ2-7; 10 nucleotides line up with TRBD1. This CDR3 comprises 15 residues. In germline, CDR1 is LNHDA, CDR2 SQIVND (reference sequence). The CDR3 protein is CVSSIGGQGAYEQYF. Here the CDR3 DNA reads TGTGTCAGTAGTATAGGAGGACAGGGGGCCTACGAGCAGTACTTC. The full variable domain, completed using reference TRBV19 and TRBJ2-7, is DGGITQSPKYLFRKEGQNVTLSCEQNLNHDAMYWYRQDPGQGLRLIYYSQIVNDFQKGDIAEGYSVSREKKESFPLTVTSAQKNPTAFYLCVSSIGGQGAYEQYFGPGTRLTVT.

The chain has TRBV28 and TRBJ2-5; D gene unclear. V shed 5 bases and J shed 3 bases, with 7 bases lying between them. Per the germline V gene, CDR1 is MDHEN and CDR2 is SYDVKM. The CDR3 runs to 12 residues. This CDR3 reads CASSERKETQYF. In DNA, the CDR3 is TGTGCCAGCAGTGAGAGAAAAGAGACCCAGTACTTC.

This clonotype was counted at least ten times. This chain links TRBV24-1 with TRBJ1-2; TRBD1 is a possible D gene (6 bases). V was shortened by 6 bases and J by 1 base, with 8 bases between the two germline ends. Germline V gives CDR1 KGHDR, CDR2 SFDVKD. CDR3 length: 13 residues. Here the CDR3 DNA reads TGTGCCACCAGTCAACAGGGTAACTATGGCTACACCTTC. Translating gives CATSQQGNYGYTF.

This clonotype appeared many times. This sequence joins TRBV19 and TRBJ1-1; D might be TRBD1 (5 bases). The germline V gene has CDR1 LNHDA and CDR2 SQIVND (reference sequence). V shed 2 bases and J shed 0 bases, with 10 bases lying between them. The CDR3 loop spans 15 amino acids. CDR3 residues: CASSIHGTMNTEAFF. As DNA, the CDR3 is TGTGCCAGTAGTATACATGGGACCATGAACACTGAAGCTTTCTTT.